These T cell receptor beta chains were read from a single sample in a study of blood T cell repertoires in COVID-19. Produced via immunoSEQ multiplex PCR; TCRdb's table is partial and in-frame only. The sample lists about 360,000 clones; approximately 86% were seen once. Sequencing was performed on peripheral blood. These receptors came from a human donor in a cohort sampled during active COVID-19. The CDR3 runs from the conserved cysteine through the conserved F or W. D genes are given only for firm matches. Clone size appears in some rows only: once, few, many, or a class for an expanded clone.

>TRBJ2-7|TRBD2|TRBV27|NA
CASSFQAGAASYEQYF
TGTGCCAGCAGTTTTCAAGCGGGGGCGGCTTCCTACGAGCAGTACTTC
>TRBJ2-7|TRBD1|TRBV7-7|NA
CASSLGSGTGTYEQYF
TGTGCTAGCAGCTTAGGATCCGGGACAGGGACCTACGAGCAGTACTTC
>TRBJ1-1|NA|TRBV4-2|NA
CASSQQRNTEAFF
TGTGCCAGCAGCCAACAGCGGAACACTGAAGCTTTCTTT
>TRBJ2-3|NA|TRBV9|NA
CASSPEAGTFQYF
TGTGCCAGCAGCCCTGAGGCCGGGACATTTCAGTATTTT
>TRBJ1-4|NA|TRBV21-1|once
CASSKGSVCGDEKLFF
TGTGCCAGCAGCAAAGGGTCGGTCTGCGGGGATGAAAAACTGTTTTTT
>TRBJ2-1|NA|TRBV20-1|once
CSASFLSVGEQFF
TGCAGTGCTAGTTTTCTCTCTGTCGGTGAGCAGTTCTTC
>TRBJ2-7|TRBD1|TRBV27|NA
CASRTTGGGYEQYF
TGTGCCAGCAGAACGACAGGGGGCGGCTACGAGCAGTACTTC
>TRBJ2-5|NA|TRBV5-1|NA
CASSQDLSETQYF
TGCGCCAGCAGCCAGGACTTGTCGGAGACCCAGTACTTC
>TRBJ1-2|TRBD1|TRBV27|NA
CASRLDRGTGYTF
TGTGCCAGCAGACTTGACAGGGGGACTGGCTACACCTTC
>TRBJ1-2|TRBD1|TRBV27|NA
CASGSKVRGNYGYTF
TGTGCCAGCGGGTCCAAAGTCAGGGGGAACTATGGCTACACCTTC
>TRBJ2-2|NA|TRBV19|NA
CASRKAGTPGTGELFF
TGTGCCAGTAGAAAGGCAGGGACTCCTGGAACCGGGGAGCTGTTTTTT
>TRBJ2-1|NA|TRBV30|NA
CAWSGLKFDSEQFF
TGTGCCTGGAGCGGACTAAAATTCGACAGTGAGCAGTTCTTC
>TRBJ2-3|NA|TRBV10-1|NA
CASALGPTDTQYF
TGCGCCAGCGCCCTAGGCCCCACAGATACGCAGTATTTT
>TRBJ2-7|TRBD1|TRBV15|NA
CATSTRGQGTYEQYF
TGTGCCACCAGCACGAGGGGACAGGGCACCTACGAGCAGTACTTC
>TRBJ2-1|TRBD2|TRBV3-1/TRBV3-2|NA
CARSRANKRELKFF
TGTGCCAGAAGCCGGGCCAACAAGCGGGAACTCAAGTTCTTC
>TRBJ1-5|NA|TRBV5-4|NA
CASSLTPTQPQHF
TGTGCCAGCAGCTTGACCCCTACTCAGCCCCAGCATTTT
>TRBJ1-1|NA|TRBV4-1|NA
CASSDRFRNTEAFF
TGCGCCAGCAGCGACAGGTTTCGGAACACTGAAGCTTTCTTT
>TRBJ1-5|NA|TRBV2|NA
CASSEEGAVTFNQPQHF
TGTGCCAGCAGTGAAGAAGGGGCAGTAACATTCAATCAGCCCCAGCATTTT
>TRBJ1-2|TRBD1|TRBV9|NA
CASSATQNTGGTNYGYTF
TGTGCCAGCAGCGCAACTCAGAATACAGGGGGAACTAACTATGGCTACACCTTC
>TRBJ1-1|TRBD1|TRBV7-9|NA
CASTTGETEAFF
TGTGCCAGCACGACAGGGGAAACCGAAGCTTTCTTT
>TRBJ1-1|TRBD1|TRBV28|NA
CASGVRGRTTEAFF
TGTGCAAGCGGTGTCAGGGGGCGGACCACTGAAGCTTTCTTT
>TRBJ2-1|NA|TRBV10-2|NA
CASSETQSSSYNEQFF
TGCGCCAGCAGTGAAACACAGAGCAGCTCCTACAATGAGCAGTTCTTC
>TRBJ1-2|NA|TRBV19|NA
CASSIEQNIYGYTF
TGTGCCAGTAGTATCGAACAGAACATCTATGGCTACACCTTC
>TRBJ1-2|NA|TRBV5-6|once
CASRDRGGWQGARRGYTF
TGTGCCAGCAGGGATAGGGGGGGGTGGCAGGGCGCCCGACGGGGCTACACCTTC
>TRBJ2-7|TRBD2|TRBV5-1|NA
CASSRTSGSPNEQYF
TGCGCCAGCAGCCGTACTAGCGGGAGCCCCAACGAGCAGTACTTC
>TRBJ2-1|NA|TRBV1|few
CTSSRPGRESYNEQFF
TGCACCAGCAGCCGCCCAGGGAGGGAGTCCTACAATGAGCAGTTCTTC
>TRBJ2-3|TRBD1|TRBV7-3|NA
CASSLTGDRARTDTQYF
TGTGCCAGCAGCTTAACCGGGGACAGGGCCCGCACAGATACGCAGTATTTT
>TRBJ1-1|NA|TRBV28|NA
CASSYTSPTALNTEAFF
TGTGCCAGCAGTTACACCTCCCCGACAGCATTGAACACTGAAGCTTTCTTT
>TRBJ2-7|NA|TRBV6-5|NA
CASSYVNSCEQYF
TGTGCCAGCAGTTACGTTAATAGTTGCGAGCAGTACTTC
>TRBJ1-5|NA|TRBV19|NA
CASSIYTTSNQPQHF
TGTGCCAGTAGTATTTACACTACCTCCAATCAGCCCCAGCATTTT
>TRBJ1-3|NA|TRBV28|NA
CASTAGSSGNTIYF
TGTGCCAGCACCGCAGGGTCCTCTGGAAACACCATATATTTT